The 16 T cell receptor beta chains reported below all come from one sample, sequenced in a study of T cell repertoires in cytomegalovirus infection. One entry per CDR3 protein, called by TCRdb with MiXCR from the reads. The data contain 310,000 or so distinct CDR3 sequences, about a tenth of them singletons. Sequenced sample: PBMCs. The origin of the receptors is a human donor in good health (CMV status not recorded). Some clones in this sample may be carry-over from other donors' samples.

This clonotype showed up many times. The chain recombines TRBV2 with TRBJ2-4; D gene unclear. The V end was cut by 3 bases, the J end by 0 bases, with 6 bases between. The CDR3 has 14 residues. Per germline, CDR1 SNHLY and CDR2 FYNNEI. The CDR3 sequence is CASSDFSAKNIQYF. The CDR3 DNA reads TGTGCCAGCAGTGACTTTTCAGCCAAAAACATTCAGTACTTC.

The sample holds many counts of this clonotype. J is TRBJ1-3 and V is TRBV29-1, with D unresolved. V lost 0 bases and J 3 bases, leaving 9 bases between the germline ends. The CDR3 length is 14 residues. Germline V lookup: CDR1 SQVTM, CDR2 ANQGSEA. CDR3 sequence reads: CSVEDPPHGNTIYF. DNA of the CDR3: TGCAGCGTTGAAGACCCCCCACATGGAAACACCATATATTTT.

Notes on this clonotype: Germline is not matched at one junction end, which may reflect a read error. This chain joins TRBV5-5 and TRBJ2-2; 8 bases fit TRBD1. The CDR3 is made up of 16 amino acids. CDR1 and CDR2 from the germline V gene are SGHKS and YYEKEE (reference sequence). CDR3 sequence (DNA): TGTGCCAGCACCTTGATGACAGGGGTTAGGGCCGGGGAGCTGTTTTTT. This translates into CASTLMTGVRAGELFF.

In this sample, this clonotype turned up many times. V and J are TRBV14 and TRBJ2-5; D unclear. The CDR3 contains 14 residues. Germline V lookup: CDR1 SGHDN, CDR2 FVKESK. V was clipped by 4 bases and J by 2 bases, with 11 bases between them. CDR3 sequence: CASSLSDSQETQYF. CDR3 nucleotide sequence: TGTGCCAGCAGCCTTTCTGACTCGCAAGAGACCCAGTACTTC. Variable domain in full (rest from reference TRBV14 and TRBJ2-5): EAGVTQFPSHSVIEKGQTVTLRCDPISGHDNLYWYRRVMGKEIKFLLHFVKESKQDESGMPNNRFLAERTGGTYSTLKVQPAELEDSGVYFCASSLSDSQETQYFGPGTRLLVL.

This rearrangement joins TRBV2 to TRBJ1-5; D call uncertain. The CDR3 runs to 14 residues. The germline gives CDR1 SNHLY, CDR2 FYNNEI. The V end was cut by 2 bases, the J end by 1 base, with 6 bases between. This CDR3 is CASSELQSNQPQHF. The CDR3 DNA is TGTGCCAGCAGTGAATTACAGAGCAATCAGCCCCAGCATTTT.

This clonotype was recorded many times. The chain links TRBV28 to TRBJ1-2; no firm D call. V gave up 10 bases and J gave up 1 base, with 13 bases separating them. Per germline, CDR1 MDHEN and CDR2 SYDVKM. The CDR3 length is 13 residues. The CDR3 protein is CANQKSLNYGYTF. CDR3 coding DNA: TGTGCCAATCAGAAGTCCCTTAACTATGGCTACACCTTC.

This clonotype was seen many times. In nucleotides, the CDR3 is TGCGCCAGCAGCACTCTAAGCGGCACAGAGACCCAGTACTTC. Translating gives CASSTLSGTETQYF. The chain recombines TRBV4-1 with TRBJ2-5; a weak D match, TRBD2 (5 bases). This CDR3 contains 14 residues. Trimming took 5 bases from V and 4 from J, leaving 14 bases between them. CDR1 is MGHRA, CDR2 YSYEKL, per germline.

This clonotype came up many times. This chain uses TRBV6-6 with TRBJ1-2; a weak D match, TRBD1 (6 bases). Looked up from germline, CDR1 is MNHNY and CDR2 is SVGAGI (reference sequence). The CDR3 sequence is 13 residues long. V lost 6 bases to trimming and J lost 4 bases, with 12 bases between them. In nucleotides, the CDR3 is TGTGCCAGCAGCGGCGGACAGATCTATGGCTACACCTTC. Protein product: CASSGGQIYGYTF.

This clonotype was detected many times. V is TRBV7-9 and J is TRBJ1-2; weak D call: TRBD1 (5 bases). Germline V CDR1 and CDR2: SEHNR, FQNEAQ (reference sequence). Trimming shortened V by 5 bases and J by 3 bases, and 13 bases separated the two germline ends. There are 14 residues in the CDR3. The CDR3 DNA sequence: TGTGCCAGCAGCCCCGGGAGGGGACACTATGGCTACACCTTC. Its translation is CASSPGRGHYGYTF.

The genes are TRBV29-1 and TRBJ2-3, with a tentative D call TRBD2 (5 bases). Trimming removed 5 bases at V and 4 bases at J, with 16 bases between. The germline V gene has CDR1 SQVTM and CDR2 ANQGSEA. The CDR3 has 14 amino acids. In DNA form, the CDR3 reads TGCAGCGTTCCTAGCTGGTCTACAGCAGATACGCAGTATTTT. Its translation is CSVPSWSTADTQYF.

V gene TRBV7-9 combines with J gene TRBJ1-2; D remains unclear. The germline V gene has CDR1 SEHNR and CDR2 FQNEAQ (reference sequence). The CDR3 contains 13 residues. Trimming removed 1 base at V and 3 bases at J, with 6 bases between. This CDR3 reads CASSLVSHYGYTF. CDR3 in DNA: TGTGCCAGCAGCTTAGTTAGCCACTATGGCTACACCTTC. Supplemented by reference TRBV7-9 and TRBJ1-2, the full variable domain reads DTGVSQNPRHKITKRGQNVTFRCDPISEHNRLYWYRQTLGQGPEFLTYFQNEAQLEKSRLLSDRFSAERPKGSFSTLEIQRTEQGDSAMYLCASSLVSHYGYTFGSGTRLTVV.

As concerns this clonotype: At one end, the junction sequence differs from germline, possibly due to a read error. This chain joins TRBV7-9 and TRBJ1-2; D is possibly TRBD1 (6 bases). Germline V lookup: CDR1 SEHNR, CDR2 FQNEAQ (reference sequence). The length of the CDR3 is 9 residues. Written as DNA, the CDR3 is TGTGCCAGCAGCCCGGACAGTTTCTTC. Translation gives CASSPDSFF.

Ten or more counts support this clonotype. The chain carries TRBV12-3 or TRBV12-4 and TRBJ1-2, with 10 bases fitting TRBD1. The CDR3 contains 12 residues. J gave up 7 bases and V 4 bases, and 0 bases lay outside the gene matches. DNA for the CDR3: TGTGCCAGCAGTTGGACAGGGGGTGGCTACACCTTC. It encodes CASSWTGGGYTF.

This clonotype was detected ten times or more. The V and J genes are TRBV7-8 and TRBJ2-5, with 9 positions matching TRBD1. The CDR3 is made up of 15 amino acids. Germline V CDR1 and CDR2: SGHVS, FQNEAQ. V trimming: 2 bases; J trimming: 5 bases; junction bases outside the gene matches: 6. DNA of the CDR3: TGTGCCAGCAGCTTACGCGGACAGGGGAGGGAGACCCAGTACTTC. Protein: CASSLRGQGRETQYF. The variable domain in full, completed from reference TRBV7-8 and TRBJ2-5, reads GAGVSQSPRYKVAKRGQDVALRCDPISGHVSLFWYQQALGQGPEFLTYFQNEAQLDKSGLPSDRFFAERPEGSVSTLKIQRTQQEDSAVYLCASSLRGQGRETQYFGPGTRLLVL.

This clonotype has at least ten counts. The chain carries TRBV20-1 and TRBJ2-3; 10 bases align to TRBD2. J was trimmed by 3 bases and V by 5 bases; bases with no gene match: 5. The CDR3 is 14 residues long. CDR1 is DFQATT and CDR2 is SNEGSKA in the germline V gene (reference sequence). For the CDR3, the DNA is TGCAGTGCTCCCACGGGACTAGCGACAGATACGCAGTATTTT. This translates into CSAPTGLATDTQYF.

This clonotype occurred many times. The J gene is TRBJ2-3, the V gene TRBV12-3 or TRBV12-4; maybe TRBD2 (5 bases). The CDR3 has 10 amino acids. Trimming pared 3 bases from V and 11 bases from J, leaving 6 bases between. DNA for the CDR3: TGTGCCAGCAGTTTTGGGAGGCAGTATTTT. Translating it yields CASSFGRQYF.